Detailed here is one T cell receptor (beta chain). The sample originates from a study of cytomegalovirus exposure and HLA in healthy donors. The assay was immunoSEQ multiplex PCR, and TCRdb's table has in-frame clones only and misses some. The sample consists of around 200,000 clones, 70% to 90% of them appearing once. This receptor was taken from a woman under 30 in good health and CMV-seronegative. Material: PBMCs.

CDR3 residues: CASSQEAGGNTDTQYF. As DNA, the CDR3 is TGCGCCAGCAGCCAAGAAGCGGGAGGGAACACAGATACGCAGTATTTT. The chain employs TRBV4-3 and TRBJ2-3; 10 bases align to TRBD2. Germline V gene sequence: CDR1 LGHNA, CDR2 YSLEER. The V and J ends lost 0 bases and 2 bases, in that order; junction bases with no gene match: 2. The CDR3 sequence is 16 residues long.